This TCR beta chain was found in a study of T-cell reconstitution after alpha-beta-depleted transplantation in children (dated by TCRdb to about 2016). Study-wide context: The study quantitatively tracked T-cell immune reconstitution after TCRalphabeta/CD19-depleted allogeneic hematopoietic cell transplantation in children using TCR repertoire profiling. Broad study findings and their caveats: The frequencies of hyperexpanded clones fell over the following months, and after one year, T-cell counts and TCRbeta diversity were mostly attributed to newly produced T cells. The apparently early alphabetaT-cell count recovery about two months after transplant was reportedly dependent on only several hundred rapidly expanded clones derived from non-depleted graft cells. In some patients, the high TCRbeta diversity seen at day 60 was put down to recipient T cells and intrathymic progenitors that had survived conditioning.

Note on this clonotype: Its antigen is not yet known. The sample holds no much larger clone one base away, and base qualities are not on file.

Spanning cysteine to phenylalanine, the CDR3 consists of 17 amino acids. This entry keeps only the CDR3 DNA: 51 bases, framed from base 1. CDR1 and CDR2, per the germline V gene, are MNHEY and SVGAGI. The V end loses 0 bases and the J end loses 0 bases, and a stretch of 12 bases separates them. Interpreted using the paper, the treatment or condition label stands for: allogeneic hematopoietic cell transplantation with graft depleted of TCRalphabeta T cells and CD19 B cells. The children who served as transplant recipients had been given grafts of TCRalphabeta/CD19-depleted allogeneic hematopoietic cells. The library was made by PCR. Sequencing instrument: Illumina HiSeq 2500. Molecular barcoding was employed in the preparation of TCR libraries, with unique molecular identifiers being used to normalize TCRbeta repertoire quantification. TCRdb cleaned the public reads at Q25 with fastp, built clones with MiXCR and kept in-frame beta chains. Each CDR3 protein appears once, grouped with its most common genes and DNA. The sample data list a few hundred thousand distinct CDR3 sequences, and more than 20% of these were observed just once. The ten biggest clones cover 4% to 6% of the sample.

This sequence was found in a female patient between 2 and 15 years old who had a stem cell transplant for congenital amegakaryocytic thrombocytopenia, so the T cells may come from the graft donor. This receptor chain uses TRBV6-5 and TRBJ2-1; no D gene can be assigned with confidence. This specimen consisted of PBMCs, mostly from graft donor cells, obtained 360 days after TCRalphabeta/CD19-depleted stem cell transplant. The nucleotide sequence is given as TGTGCCAGCAGTTACTCATGGCGAGTAATCTCCTACAATGAGCAGTTCTTC. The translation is CASSYSWRVISYNEQFF.